The 9 T cell receptor beta chains reported below all come from one sample, sequenced in a study of radiotherapy plus CTLA-4 blockade in lung cancer. Measured with immunoSEQ multiplex PCR; TCRdb has only the in-frame clones, and not every one. The sample carries approximately 99,000 clones, 88% recorded once. Here the sequenced sample was peripheral blood, taken from a patient treated with radiotherapy plus ipilimumab. These receptors came from a human donor with non-small cell lung cancer that progressed on radiotherapy plus ipilimumab.

The CDR3, as DNA: TGTGCCAGCGTCACTCGGAGCTCCTACAATGAGCAGTTCTTC. It translates to CASVTRSSYNEQFF. The genes are TRBV21-1 and TRBJ2-1; whether TRBD2, the table's D call, matches the DNA was not checked. TRBV21-1 is classified as a pseudogene. This CDR3 is 14 amino acids long.

The chain uses TRBV2 and TRBJ1-5; the match to TRBD1 covers 7 bases. The CDR3 contains 13 residues. Trimming at V came to 7 bases and at J to 7 bases, leaving 7 bases not matched to a gene. Germline CDR1 and CDR2: SNHLY and FYNNEI. CDR3 sequence reads: CASTTDRWQPQHF. The CDR3 DNA reads as TGTGCCAGCACAACGGACAGGTGGCAGCCCCAGCATTTT. Together with reference TRBV2 and TRBJ1-5, the CDR3 gives the full variable domain: EPEVTQTPSHQVTQMGQEVILRCVPISNHLYFYWYRQILGQKVEFLVSFYNNEISEKSEIFDDQFSVERPDGSNFTLKIRSTKLEDSAMYFCASTTDRWQPQHFGDGTRLSIL.

This chain uses TRBV7-9 with TRBJ2-1, with 10 bases aligning to TRBD2. Germline lookup yields CDR1 SEHNR and CDR2 FQNEAQ (reference sequence). This CDR3 region has 18 residues. With 3 bases clipped from V and 8 bases from J, the junction kept 16 bases outside the gene matches. The CDR3 nucleotides read TGTGCCAGCAGCTTTAGTCAAGCGGGAGGGTACGAATTTGATGAGCAGTTCTTC. It encodes CASSFSQAGGYEFDEQFF. The complete variable domain, with remaining parts taken from reference TRBV7-9 and TRBJ2-1, reads DTGVSQNPRHKITKRGQNVTFRCDPISEHNRLYWYRQTLGQGPEFLTYFQNEAQLEKSRLLSDRFSAERPKGSFSTLEIQRTEQGDSAMYLCASSFSQAGGYEFDEQFFGPGTRLTVL.

The J gene is TRBJ1-1, the V gene TRBV6-4; D may be TRBD1 (6 bases). Trimming cost V 0 bases and J 7 bases, with 12 bases left between them. Germline V lookup: CDR1 MRHNA, CDR2 SNTAGT. This CDR3 contains 14 residues. CDR3 region: CASSDSWGHGEAFF. Here the CDR3 DNA reads TGTGCCAGCAGTGACTCCTGGGGGCACGGTGAAGCTTTCTTT.

This CDR3 reads CASSPGYGNEKLFF. CDR3 coding DNA: TGCGCCAGCAGCCCGGGCTATGGGAATGAAAAACTGTTTTTT. The rearrangement joins TRBV5-1 to TRBJ1-4; no definite D call. Trimming took 4 bases from V and 5 from J, leaving 12 bases between them. The CDR3 consists of 14 residues. Germline V CDR1 and CDR2: SGHRS, YFSETQ.

The chain recombines TRBV9 with TRBJ2-7; 7 nucleotides align to TRBD1. From germline, CDR1 is SGDLS and CDR2 YYNGEE. The CDR3 runs to 14 residues. V gave up 3 bases and J gave up 1 base; unmatched junction bases: 4. Here the CDR3 reads CASSEGQASYEQYF. In DNA, the CDR3 is TGTGCCAGCAGCGAAGGACAGGCGTCCTACGAGCAGTACTTC.

The chain couples TRBV18 to TRBJ2-1; D may be TRBD2 (5 bases). Germline CDR1 reads KGHSH; CDR2 reads LQKENI. The germline V and J ends were trimmed by 6 bases and 0 bases, with 15 bases remaining between them. The CDR3 contains 16 residues. The CDR3 nucleotides read TGTGCCAGCTCCCCGAGAGGGTCAAGCTCCTACAATGAGCAGTTCTTC. This sequence encodes CASSPRGSSSYNEQFF.

The rearrangement joins TRBV7-9 to TRBJ1-4; tentative D call: TRBD1 (5 bases). The CDR3 extends over 15 amino acids. The V and J ends lost 4 bases and 1 base respectively, with 10 bases between them. The germline CDR1 and CDR2 sequences are SEHNR and FQNEAQ (reference sequence). CDR3 DNA: TGTGCCAGCAGCTCCCTGGGGGAAACTAATGAAAAACTGTTTTTT. Its protein product is CASSSLGETNEKLFF. Combining the CDR3 with reference TRBV7-9 and TRBJ1-4 gives the whole variable domain DTGVSQNPRHKITKRGQNVTFRCDPISEHNRLYWYRQTLGQGPEFLTYFQNEAQLEKSRLLSDRFSAERPKGSFSTLEIQRTEQGDSAMYLCASSSLGETNEKLFFGSGTQLSVL.

The chain employs TRBV19 and TRBJ2-7, with 13 bases lining up with TRBD2. The CDR3 is 17 amino acids. CDR1 and CDR2 from the germline V gene are LNHDA and SQIVND (reference sequence). V gave up 6 bases and J gave up 3 bases; unmatched junction bases: 11. The CDR3 spells CASRRAPGLAGSYEQYF. The CDR3 region has the DNA TGTGCCAGTAGACGTGCCCCGGGACTAGCGGGAAGCTACGAGCAGTACTTC.